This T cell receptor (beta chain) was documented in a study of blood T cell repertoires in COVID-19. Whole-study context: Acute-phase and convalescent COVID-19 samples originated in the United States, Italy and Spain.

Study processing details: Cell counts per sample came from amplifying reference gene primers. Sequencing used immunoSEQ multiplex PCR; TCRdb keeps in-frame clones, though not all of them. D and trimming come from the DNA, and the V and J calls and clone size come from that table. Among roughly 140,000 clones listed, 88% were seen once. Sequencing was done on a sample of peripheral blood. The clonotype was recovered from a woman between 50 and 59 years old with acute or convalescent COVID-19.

The CDR3 bases are TGTGCCAGCAGCCCCCATGGACAGGGTGGTACTGAAGCTTTCTTT. Translated: CASSPHGQGGTEAFF. V and J are TRBV3-1 (or the pseudogene TRBV3-2) and TRBJ1-1; 8 bases fit TRBD1. The CDR3 spans 15 residues. The germline V gene has CDR1 LGHDT and CDR2 YNNKEL (reference sequence). J gave up 5 bases and V 4 bases, and 9 bases lay outside the gene matches.